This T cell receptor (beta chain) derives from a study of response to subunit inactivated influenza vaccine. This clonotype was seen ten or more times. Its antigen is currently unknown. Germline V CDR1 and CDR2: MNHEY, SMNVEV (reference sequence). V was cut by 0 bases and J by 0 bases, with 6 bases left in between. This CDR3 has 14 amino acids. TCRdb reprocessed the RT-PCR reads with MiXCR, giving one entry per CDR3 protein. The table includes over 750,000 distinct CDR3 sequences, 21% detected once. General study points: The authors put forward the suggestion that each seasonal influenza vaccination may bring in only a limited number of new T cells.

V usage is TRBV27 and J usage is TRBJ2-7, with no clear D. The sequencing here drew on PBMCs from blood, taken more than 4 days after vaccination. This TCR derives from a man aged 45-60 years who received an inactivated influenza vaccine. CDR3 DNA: TGTGCCAGCAGTTTATCGGACGGCTCCTACGAGCAGTACTTC. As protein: CASSLSDGSYEQYF.